This TCR beta chain originates from a study of blood T cell repertoires in COVID-19. Study overall: Some COVID-19 samples were acute and others convalescent; all came from the United States, Italy and Spain. PBMCs, B-cell-depleted T cells, or T cells were the source of the cDNA or gDNA that made up the material.

Looked up from germline, CDR1 is SGHVS and CDR2 is FQNEAQ. The ends were cut back, 5 bases at V and 6 bases at J, with 10 bases in the middle. The CDR3 spans 12 residues. Original handling: Counts of nucleated cells, estimated from reference gene primer amplification, were obtained. Sequencing was performed with immunoSEQ multiplex PCR; in TCRdb, only in-frame clones are kept and a portion is missing. From that table come the V and J calls and clone size; the DNA was used to work out D and trimming. The sample includes more than 200,000 clones, about 90% of them seen just once. The receptor comes from a woman aged 45-59 years with acute or convalescent COVID-19. Material for sequencing was peripheral blood. The chain couples TRBV7-8 to TRBJ1-1; no clear D gene. The CDR3 region has the DNA TGTGCCAGCAGCATGAATCGGGCTGAAGCTTTCTTT. This codes for CASSMNRAEAFF.